Included here is one T cell receptor beta chain sequence, with context. Here immunoSEQ multiplex PCR was the method, and the copy in TCRdb shows in-frame clones only, minus some. Here the sample spans about 130,000 clones, 80% to 85% being singletons. This sample is drawn from a study of blood T cell repertoires in COVID-19. The germline CDR1 and CDR2 sequences are MNHEY and SMNVEV (reference sequence). V gave up 4 bases and J gave up 1 base, with 16 bases separating them. The CDR3 covers 16 residues. The receptor was derived from a man between 25 and 39 years old who had recovered from COVID-19. V gene TRBV27 combines with J gene TRBJ1-2; no firm D call. The sample comprised PBMCs or T cells enriched from blood (not recorded which). CDR3 bases: TGTGCCAGCAGTTCTATCCGGGAACGCCGTAACTATGGCTACACCTTC. Translated: CASSSIRERRNYGYTF.